The subject of this entry is one TCR beta chain. The sample originates from a study of blood T cell repertoires in COVID-19. Study overall: The samples span acute and convalescent COVID-19 from the United States, Italy and Spain. Nucleic acid was either cDNA or gDNA, and it came from T cells, B-cell-depleted T cells, or PBMCs.

Original processing methods: Amplification of reference gene primers provided the estimated nucleated cell counts. Profiling relied on immunoSEQ multiplex PCR, and the TCRdb table lists in-frame clones only, not all of them. V and J calls and clone size are as listed in that table; D and trimming were resolved from the DNA. Among around 150,000 clones listed, about 93% were seen once. With 6 bases removed from V and 4 bases from J, the gap between germline ends came to 15 bases. The CDR3 contains 15 residues. The germline CDR1 and CDR2 sequences are MNHEY and SMNVEV (reference sequence). The receptor was derived from a woman between 45 and 60 years old with acute or convalescent COVID-19. Specimen: peripheral blood. The chain recombines TRBV27 with TRBJ2-2, with D possibly being TRBD1 (5 bases). DNA for the CDR3: TGTGCCAGCAGACTCTCGGACACCCGCACCGGGGAGCTGTTTTTT. Protein product: CASRLSDTRTGELFF.